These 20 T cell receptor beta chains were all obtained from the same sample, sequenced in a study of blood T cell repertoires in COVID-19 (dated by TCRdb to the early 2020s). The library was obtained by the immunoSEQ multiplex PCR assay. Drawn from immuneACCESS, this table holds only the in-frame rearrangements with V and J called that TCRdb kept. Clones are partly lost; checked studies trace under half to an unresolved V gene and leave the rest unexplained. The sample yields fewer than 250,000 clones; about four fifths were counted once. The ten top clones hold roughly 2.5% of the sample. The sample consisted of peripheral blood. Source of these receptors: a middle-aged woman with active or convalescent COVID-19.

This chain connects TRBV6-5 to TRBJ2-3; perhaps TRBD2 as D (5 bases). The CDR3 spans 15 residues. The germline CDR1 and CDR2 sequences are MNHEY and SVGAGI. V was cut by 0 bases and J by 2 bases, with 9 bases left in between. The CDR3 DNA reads TGTGCCAGCAGTTACTCTATCCTAGCCACAGATACGCAGTATTTT. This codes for CASSYSILATDTQYF.

Here the CDR3 DNA reads TGTGCCAGCAGCCCAACAGGGTCCAATCAGCCCCAGCATTTT. Its protein product is CASSPTGSNQPQHF. J is TRBJ1-5 and V is TRBV6-6, with D possibly matching TRBD1 (6 bases). This CDR3 is built from 14 residues. V was trimmed by 6 bases and J by 3 bases, leaving 12 bases between them. CDR1 and CDR2 (germline): MNHNY, SVGAGI (reference sequence).

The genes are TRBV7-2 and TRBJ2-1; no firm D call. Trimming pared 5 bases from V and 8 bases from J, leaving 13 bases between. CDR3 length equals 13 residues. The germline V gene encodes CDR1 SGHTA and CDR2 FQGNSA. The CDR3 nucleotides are TGTGCCAGCAGCCCCCCTACTCTATATGAGCAGTTCTTC. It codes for CASSPPTLYEQFF.

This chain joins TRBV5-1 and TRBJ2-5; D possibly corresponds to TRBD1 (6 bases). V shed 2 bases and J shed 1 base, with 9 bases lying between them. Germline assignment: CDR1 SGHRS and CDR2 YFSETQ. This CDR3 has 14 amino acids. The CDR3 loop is CASSLGQTQETQYF. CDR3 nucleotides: TGCGCCAGCAGCTTAGGACAGACCCAAGAGACCCAGTACTTC.

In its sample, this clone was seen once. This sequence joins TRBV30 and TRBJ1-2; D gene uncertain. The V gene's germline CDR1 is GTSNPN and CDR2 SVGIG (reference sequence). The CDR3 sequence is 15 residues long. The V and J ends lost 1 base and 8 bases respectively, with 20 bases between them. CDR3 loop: CAWSALNDGVGGYTF. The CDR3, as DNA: TGTGCCTGGAGTGCCCTCAATGACGGGGTTGGGGGCTACACCTTC.

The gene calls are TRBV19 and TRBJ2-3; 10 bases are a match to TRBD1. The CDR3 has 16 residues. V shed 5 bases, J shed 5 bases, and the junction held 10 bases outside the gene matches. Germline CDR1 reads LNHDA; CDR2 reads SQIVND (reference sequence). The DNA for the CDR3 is TGTGCCAGTAGTTCACCGGGACAGGGGAGTAGAGATACGCAGTATTTT. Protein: CASSSPGQGSRDTQYF.

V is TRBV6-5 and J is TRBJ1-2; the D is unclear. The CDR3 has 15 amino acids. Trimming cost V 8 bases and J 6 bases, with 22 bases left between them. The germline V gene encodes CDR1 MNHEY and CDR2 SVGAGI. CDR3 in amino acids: CASGRNGEGADGYTF. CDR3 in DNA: TGTGCCAGCGGTCGGAACGGGGAGGGCGCCGATGGCTACACCTTC.

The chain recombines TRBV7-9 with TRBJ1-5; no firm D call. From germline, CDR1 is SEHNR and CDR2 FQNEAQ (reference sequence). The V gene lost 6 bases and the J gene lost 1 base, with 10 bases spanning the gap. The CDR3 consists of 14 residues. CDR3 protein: CASRPGGSNQPQHF. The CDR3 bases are TGTGCCAGCAGACCAGGAGGAAGCAATCAGCCCCAGCATTTT. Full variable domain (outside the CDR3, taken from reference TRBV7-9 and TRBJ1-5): DTGVSQNPRHKITKRGQNVTFRCDPISEHNRLYWYRQTLGQGPEFLTYFQNEAQLEKSRLLSDRFSAERPKGSFSTLEIQRTEQGDSAMYLCASRPGGSNQPQHFGDGTRLSIL.

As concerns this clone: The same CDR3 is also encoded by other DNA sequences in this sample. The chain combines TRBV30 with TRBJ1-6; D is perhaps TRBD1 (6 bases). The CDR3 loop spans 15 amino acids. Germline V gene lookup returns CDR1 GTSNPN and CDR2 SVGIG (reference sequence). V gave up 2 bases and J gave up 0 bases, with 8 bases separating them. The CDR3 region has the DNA TGTGCCTGGAGTACAGGGAGCTCCTATAATTCACCCCTCCACTTT. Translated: CAWSTGSSYNSPLHF.

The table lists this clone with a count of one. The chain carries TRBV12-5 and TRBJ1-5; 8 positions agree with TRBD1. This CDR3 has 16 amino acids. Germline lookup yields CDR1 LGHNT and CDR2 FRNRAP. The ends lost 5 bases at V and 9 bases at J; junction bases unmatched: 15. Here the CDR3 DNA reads TGTGCTAGTGGTGCCCCCGGGACAGGTCTTTCGCCGCCCCAGCATTTT. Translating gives CASGAPGTGLSPPQHF.

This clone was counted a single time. CDR3 residues: CASSPSGNTGELFF. CDR3 sequence (DNA): TGTGCCAGCAGCCCAAGCGGGAACACCGGGGAGCTGTTTTTT. The gene calls are TRBV7-2 and TRBJ2-2; maybe TRBD2 (5 bases). The V end lost 5 bases, the J end lost 1 base, and 8 bases lay between the germline ends. Germline CDR1 SGHTA, CDR2 FQGNSA. This CDR3 comprises 14 residues.

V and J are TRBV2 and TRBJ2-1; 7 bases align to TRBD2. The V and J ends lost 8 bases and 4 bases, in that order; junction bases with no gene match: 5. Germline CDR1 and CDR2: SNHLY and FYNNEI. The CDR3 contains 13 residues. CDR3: CASGGGRYNEQFF. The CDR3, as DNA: TGTGCCAGCGGGGGAGGGAGATACAATGAGCAGTTCTTC.

Here the CDR3 reads CASTVNQGAEGYTF. The DNA for the CDR3 is TGTGCCAGCACTGTGAATCAGGGGGCAGAGGGCTACACCTTC. The chain carries TRBV25-1 and TRBJ1-2; 8 bases are a match to TRBD1. The CDR3 sequence is 14 residues long. The V and J ends lost 7 bases and 8 bases, in that order; junction bases with no gene match: 12. Per germline, CDR1 MGHDK and CDR2 SYGVNS.

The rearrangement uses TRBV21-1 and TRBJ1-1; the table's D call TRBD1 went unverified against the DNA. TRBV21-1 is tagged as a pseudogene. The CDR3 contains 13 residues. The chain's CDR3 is CASSKDRGTEAFF. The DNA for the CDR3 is TGTGCCAGCAGCAAAGATAGGGGCACTGAAGCTTTCTTT.

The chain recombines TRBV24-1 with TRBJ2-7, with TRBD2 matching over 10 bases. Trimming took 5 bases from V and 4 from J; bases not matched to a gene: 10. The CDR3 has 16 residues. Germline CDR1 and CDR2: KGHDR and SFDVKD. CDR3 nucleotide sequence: TGTGCCACCAGTGGGGGAACTAGCGGGAATAAATACGAGCAGTACTTC. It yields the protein CATSGGTSGNKYEQYF.

The CDR3 region has the DNA TGTGCCAGTAGCCGTGGGGACACCAATCAGCCCCAGCATTTT. Its protein is CASSRGDTNQPQHF. This sequence joins TRBV19 and TRBJ1-5, with D possibly matching TRBD1 (6 bases). CDR3 size: 14 residues. Between the trimmed V and J ends, which lost 6 bases and 3 bases, there was a span of 12 bases. Germline V gives CDR1 LNHDA, CDR2 SQIVND (reference sequence).

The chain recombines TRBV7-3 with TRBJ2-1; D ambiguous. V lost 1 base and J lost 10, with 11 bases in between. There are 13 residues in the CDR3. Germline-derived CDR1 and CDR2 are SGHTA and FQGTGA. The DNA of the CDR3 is TGTGCCAGCAGCTTAAGACACTCTCAGGAGCAGTTCTTC. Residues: CASSLRHSQEQFF.

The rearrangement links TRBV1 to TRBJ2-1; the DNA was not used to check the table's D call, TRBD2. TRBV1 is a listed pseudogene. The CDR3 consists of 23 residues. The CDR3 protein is CTSSQDPPSGLGVFWYGYNEQFF. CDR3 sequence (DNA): TGCACCAGCAGCCAAGATCCCCCTAGCGGCCTAGGAGTATTCTGGTACGGCTACAATGAGCAGTTCTTC.

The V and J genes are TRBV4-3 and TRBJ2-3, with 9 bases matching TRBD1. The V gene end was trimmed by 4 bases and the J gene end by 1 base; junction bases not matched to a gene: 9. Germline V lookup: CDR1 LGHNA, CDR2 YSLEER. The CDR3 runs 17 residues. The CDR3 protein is CASSPQGDRVGTDTQYF. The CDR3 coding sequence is TGCGCCAGCAGCCCTCAGGGGGACAGGGTCGGCACAGATACGCAGTATTTT.

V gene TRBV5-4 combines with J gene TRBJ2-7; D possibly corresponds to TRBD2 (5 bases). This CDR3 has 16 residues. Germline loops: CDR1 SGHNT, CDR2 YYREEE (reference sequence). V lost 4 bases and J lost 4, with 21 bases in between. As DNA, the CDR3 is TGTGCCAGCAGCCCCCCTGGTGGTGCGGGTTTGTACGAGCAGTACTTC. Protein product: CASSPPGGAGLYEQYF.